The TCR beta chain under discussion was sequenced for a study of identical twins. From the 5' RACE reads, TCRdb called clonotypes with MiXCR, one entry per CDR3 protein. The sample lists approximately 530,000 distinct CDR3 sequences, around 24% seen once, with 0.48% in the top ten. From germline, CDR1 is KGHSH and CDR2 LQKENI. The CDR3 runs 13 residues. V was shortened by 3 bases and J by 4 bases, with 9 bases between the two germline ends. This clonotype was detected ten times or more. The same specimen was also included in a second study, on yellow fever vaccine responses in identical twins.

This TCR came from a woman younger than 35 in good health. Sequencing used CD4+ T cells sorted from blood. V is TRBV18 and J is TRBJ2-5, with D possibly matching TRBD2 (5 bases). This CDR3 reads CASSPPGGETQYF. In nucleotides, the CDR3 is TGTGCCAGCTCACCTCCAGGAGGAGAGACCCAGTACTTC.